Listed here are 20 T cell receptor beta chains from one sample, sequenced in a study of T cell responses to AZD1222 COVID-19 vaccine. This table comes from immunoSEQ multiplex PCR, and its TCRdb copy is limited to in-frame clones, with some not included. The repertoire holds about 150,000 clones, with around 86% as singletons. The sequenced sample was peripheral blood, obtained 28 days after the second AZD1222 dose. These TCRs come from an adult who received the AZD1222 COVID-19 vaccine.

The chain couples TRBV4-1 to TRBJ2-7; D not certain. CDR3 length: 12 amino acids. Germline CDR1 is MGHRA and CDR2 is YSYEKL. Trimming cost V 0 bases and J 11 bases, with 11 bases left between them. CDR3 sequence reads: CASSQDFQSKYF. CDR3 nucleotide sequence: TGCGCCAGCAGCCAAGATTTCCAGTCTAAGTACTTC.

This clone has only one observation. This sequence joins TRBV19 and TRBJ2-1; D may correspond to TRBD1 or TRBD2 (5 bases each). The CDR3 spans 13 residues. Germline loops: CDR1 LNHDA, CDR2 SQIVND (reference sequence). V was trimmed by 1 base and J by 9 bases, leaving 10 bases between them. The CDR3 region is CASSIGVGTEQFF. In DNA, the CDR3 is TGTGCCAGTAGTATAGGAGTCGGGACTGAGCAGTTCTTC.

Here the CDR3 DNA reads TGTGCCAGCAGCCCCGGACTTATTAGCACAGATACGCAGTATTTT. Translation: CASSPGLISTDTQYF. This rearrangement joins TRBV27 to TRBJ2-3, with D maybe TRBD2 (5 bases). Trimming stripped 6 bases from V and 0 bases from J, with 13 bases between. CDR3 size: 15 residues. The V gene's germline CDR1 is MNHEY and CDR2 SMNVEV (reference sequence).

The chain uses TRBV10-3 and TRBJ2-1; 8 bases agree with TRBD2. The CDR3 runs to 16 residues. Losses at the gene ends were 7 bases for V and 1 base for J; bases not matched to a gene: 9. Germline CDR1 and CDR2: ENHRY and SYGVKD. The CDR3 reads CAINVAGGRSYNEQFF. DNA of the CDR3: TGTGCCATCAACGTGGCGGGAGGAAGGTCCTACAATGAGCAGTTCTTC.

Remarks on this clone: Other DNA sequences in this sample translate to the same CDR3. The J gene is TRBJ2-5, the V gene TRBV27; D is tentatively TRBD1 or TRBD2 (6 bases each). Trimming shortened V by 0 bases and J by 5 bases, and 10 bases separated the two germline ends. This CDR3 region has 14 residues. Germline lookup yields CDR1 MNHEY and CDR2 SMNVEV (reference sequence). CDR3 loop: CASSLSKGGETQYF. The CDR3 coding sequence is TGTGCCAGCAGTTTATCGAAAGGGGGGGAGACCCAGTACTTC.

The chain combines TRBV9 with TRBJ1-4; no definite D call. V was pared by 1 base and J by 5 bases, with 6 bases between. Germline V CDR1 and CDR2: SGDLS, YYNGEE. The CDR3 runs to 13 residues. This CDR3 reads CASSVNENEKLFF. The CDR3 DNA follows: TGTGCCAGCAGCGTAAACGAGAATGAAAAACTGTTTTTT.

In this sample, this clone turned up once. The chain recombines TRBV2 with TRBJ1-6; 8 nucleotides match TRBD1. V lost 7 bases and J lost 5; bases outside the gene matches: 4. Germline CDR1 and CDR2: SNHLY and FYNNEI. The CDR3 has 14 amino acids. DNA for the CDR3: TGTGCCAGCACTATGACAGGGGATAATTCACCCCTCCACTTT. It specifies CASTMTGDNSPLHF.

The chain employs TRBV4-3 and TRBJ2-2; D uncertain. Trimming left V 0 bases short and J 9 bases short, with 14 bases between. This CDR3 contains 15 residues. The germline V gene encodes CDR1 LGHNA and CDR2 YSLEER. This CDR3 reads CASSQDEARGRELFF. For the CDR3, the DNA is TGCGCCAGCAGCCAAGATGAGGCTCGAGGAAGGGAGCTGTTTTTT.

V and J are TRBV19 and TRBJ2-5; TRBD1 matches 8 bases. V shed 4 bases, J shed 5 bases, and the junction held 12 bases outside the gene matches. The CDR3 runs to 16 residues. Germline assignment: CDR1 LNHDA and CDR2 SQIVND (reference sequence). CDR3 DNA sequence: TGTGCCAGTAGTAGCCACAGGACAGGGTCGAGGGAGACCCAGTACTTC. It translates to CASSSHRTGSRETQYF.

This clone appeared once. The rearrangement joins TRBV18 to TRBJ1-5; D may be TRBD1 (6 bases). The CDR3 sequence is 15 residues long. In germline, CDR1 is KGHSH, CDR2 LQKENI. Trimming took 5 bases from V and 4 from J, leaving 15 bases between them. The CDR3 sequence is CASSSEQGPNQPQHF. In DNA form, the CDR3 reads TGTGCCAGCTCATCCGAACAGGGACCAAATCAGCCCCAGCATTTT.

Only one count was recorded for this clone. The gene calls are TRBV28 and TRBJ2-5; a possible D gene is TRBD1 (5 bases). Germline V gives CDR1 MDHEN, CDR2 SYDVKM. V shed 5 bases and J shed 9 bases, with 13 bases lying between them. This CDR3 comprises 12 residues. The CDR3 DNA sequence: TGTGCCAGCAGTCCTAGGACACAGTCCCAGTACTTC. It codes for CASSPRTQSQYF.

V and J are TRBV27 and TRBJ1-2, with D perhaps TRBD1 (5 bases). Looked up from germline, CDR1 is MNHEY and CDR2 is SMNVEV (reference sequence). This CDR3 has 12 residues. V was cut by 6 bases and J by 8 bases, with 13 bases left in between. CDR3 loop: CASSATGSGYTF. The CDR3 DNA is TGTGCCAGCAGCGCAACAGGATCCGGCTACACCTTC.

This chain links TRBV9 with TRBJ2-7; 7 bases line up with TRBD1. This CDR3 region has 15 residues. CDR1 is SGDLS and CDR2 is YYNGEE in the germline V gene. V shed 2 bases, J shed 5 bases, and the junction held 10 bases outside the gene matches. The CDR3 is CASSVDPRQGNEQYF. DNA of the CDR3: TGTGCCAGCAGCGTGGACCCCCGACAGGGTAACGAGCAGTACTTC.

The chain combines TRBV5-5 with TRBJ1-2; D perhaps matches TRBD1 (5 bases). This CDR3 has 13 amino acids. Between the trimmed V and J ends, which lost 3 bases and 2 bases, there was a span of 8 bases. The germline CDR1 and CDR2 sequences are SGHKS and YYEKEE (reference sequence). CDR3 DNA sequence: TGTGCCAGCAGCTCGCGGGGCAACTATGGCTACACCTTC. Its translation is CASSSRGNYGYTF.

The rearrangement links TRBV2 to TRBJ1-5; D is unresolved. Germline-derived CDR1 and CDR2 are SNHLY and FYNNEI. The CDR3 has 15 amino acids. The V and J ends lost 6 bases and 3 bases respectively, with 15 bases between them. This chain's CDR3 is CASRESPGPNQPQHF. The CDR3 DNA reads as TGTGCCAGCAGGGAGAGTCCCGGTCCCAATCAGCCCCAGCATTTT.

The V call is TRBV9, the J call TRBJ2-3, with a tentative D call TRBD1 (5 bases). The CDR3 spans 12 residues. CDR1 and CDR2 from the germline V gene are SGDLS and YYNGEE. V lost 3 bases, J lost 4 bases, and 6 bases lay in between. Written as DNA, the CDR3 is TGTGCCAGCAGCGAGGGGTCAGATACGCAGTATTTT. Translated, it gives CASSEGSDTQYF.

This clone was detected once. V gene TRBV28 combines with J gene TRBJ1-2; no clear D gene. Looked up from germline, CDR1 is MDHEN and CDR2 is SYDVKM. This CDR3 is built from 12 residues. V dropped 7 bases and J dropped 1 base, with 7 bases sitting between them. The CDR3 sequence: CASNVLNYGYTF. DNA of the CDR3: TGTGCCAGCAACGTACTTAACTATGGCTACACCTTC.

V usage is TRBV9 and J usage is TRBJ2-1, with 8 nucleotides matching TRBD1. The CDR3 has 11 residues. V was pared by 4 bases and J by 15 bases, with 6 bases of the junction left unmatched. Germline assignment: CDR1 SGDLS and CDR2 YYNGEE. The CDR3 sequence is CASSTPGQAFF. DNA for the CDR3: TGTGCCAGCAGCACCCCGGGACAGGCGTTCTTC.

The chain combines TRBV7-9 with TRBJ2-2, with 12 positions matching TRBD2. The V gene end was trimmed by 4 bases and the J gene end by 6 bases; junction bases not matched to a gene: 6. The germline CDR1 and CDR2 sequences are SEHNR and FQNEAQ (reference sequence). The CDR3 is made up of 16 amino acids. This CDR3 is CASSSPTSGRSGELFF. CDR3 sequence (DNA): TGTGCCAGCAGCTCTCCGACTAGCGGGAGATCCGGGGAGCTGTTTTTT.

This clone is a singleton in its sample. This chain connects TRBV19 to TRBJ1-2; D call uncertain. In germline, CDR1 is LNHDA, CDR2 SQIVND (reference sequence). CDR3 length: 13 amino acids. V was cut by 3 bases and J by 1 base, with 6 bases left in between. CDR3 nucleotide sequence: TGTGCCAGTAGTATGGGCAGTAACTATGGCTACACCTTC. As protein: CASSMGSNYGYTF. Drawing the rest from reference TRBV19 and TRBJ1-2, the complete variable domain is DGGITQSPKYLFRKEGQNVTLSCEQNLNHDAMYWYRQDPGQGLRLIYYSQIVNDFQKGDIAEGYSVSREKKESFPLTVTSAQKNPTAFYLCASSMGSNYGYTFGSGTRLTVV.